The next 29 T cell receptor beta chains were all read from a single sample in a study of type 1 regulatory T cells. These receptors have no identified antigens. TCRdb re-derived calls from the reads in MiXCR, one entry per CDR3 protein. The data show over 55,000 distinct CDR3 sequences, with around 49% seen just once and roughly 2.2% held by the top ten. What was sequenced was cultured non-Tr1 T cells, either the whole culture or a sorted T cell fraction (not recorded which). The receptors originated from a human donor in good health.

This clonotype was detected a few times. The rearrangement uses TRBV5-5 and TRBJ2-1; D remains unclear. CDR3 length: 15 amino acids. V lost 4 bases and J lost 0, with 11 bases in between. Germline loops: CDR1 SGHKS, CDR2 YYEKEE (reference sequence). The CDR3 spells CASSTDFLSYNEQFF. CDR3 nucleotide sequence: TGTGCCAGCAGCACAGACTTCCTCTCCTACAATGAGCAGTTCTTC.

This clonotype was observed a few times. This chain links TRBV7-8 with TRBJ1-1; 7 bases map to TRBD1. Per the germline V gene, CDR1 is SGHVS and CDR2 is FQNEAQ. This CDR3 is 16 amino acids long. V shed 5 bases and J 0 bases; nucleotides not matched to a gene: 9. The CDR3 bases are TGTGCCAGCAGCCCGAGGGACAGTCCTTTGAACACTGAAGCTTTCTTT. Protein product: CASSPRDSPLNTEAFF.

This clonotype was detected only a few times. This chain uses TRBV2 with TRBJ1-2; tentative D call: TRBD1 (6 bases). This CDR3 contains 16 residues. Germline lookup yields CDR1 SNHLY and CDR2 FYNNEI. Trimming pared 2 bases from V and 6 bases from J, leaving 19 bases between. The CDR3 loop reads CASSEPLQGMWDGYTF. The CDR3 DNA reads as TGTGCCAGCAGTGAACCCCTCCAGGGGATGTGGGATGGCTACACCTTC.

The chain employs TRBV7-6 and TRBJ2-5; weak D call: TRBD1 (6 bases). Germline V gene data show CDR1 as SGHVS and CDR2 as FNYEAQ. The CDR3 extends over 15 amino acids. Trimming removed 3 bases from V and 4 bases from J, with 15 bases in between. CDR3: CASSLVTGWGETQYF. The CDR3 DNA reads TGTGCCAGCAGCTTGGTGACAGGTTGGGGAGAGACCCAGTACTTC.

This chain joins TRBV6-4 and TRBJ2-7; the D call may be TRBD1 or TRBD2 (5 bases each). This CDR3 has 13 amino acids. Germline V gene data show CDR1 as MRHNA and CDR2 as SNTAGT. V lost 4 bases and J 3 bases, leaving 10 bases between the germline ends. The CDR3 loop reads CASSGGTDYEQYF. DNA of the CDR3: TGTGCCAGCAGTGGGGGGACGGACTACGAGCAGTACTTC.

V and J are TRBV7-2 and TRBJ1-2; 8 nucleotides agree with TRBD1. V dropped 4 bases and J dropped 8; count of bases not matched to a gene: 9. The length of the CDR3 is 14 residues. In germline, CDR1 is SGHTA, CDR2 FQGNSA. The DNA for the CDR3 is TGTGCCAGCAGCTCCCCGACAGGGGAAGGCGGCTACACCTTC. Protein: CASSSPTGEGGYTF.

The chain carries TRBV19 and TRBJ2-1, with 8 nucleotides matching TRBD2. This CDR3 has 16 amino acids. The V and J ends lost 3 bases and 9 bases, in that order; junction bases with no gene match: 13. Germline values: CDR1 LNHDA, CDR2 SQIVND (reference sequence). The CDR3 region is CASSIRISGGAPEQFF. The CDR3, as DNA: TGTGCCAGTAGTATCCGAATCTCCGGGGGGGCGCCTGAGCAGTTCTTC.

The chain uses TRBV5-1 and TRBJ2-7; 12 bases line up with TRBD1. The CDR3 covers 16 residues. After removal of 2 bases from V and 7 bases from J, the junction contained 10 bases not matched to a gene. Germline V gene lookup returns CDR1 SGHRS and CDR2 YFSETQ. The CDR3 loop reads CASSFRAGTGGGEQYF. CDR3 nucleotides: TGCGCCAGCAGCTTTAGGGCCGGGACAGGGGGCGGTGAGCAGTACTTC.

The chain is built from TRBV7-9 and TRBJ2-5, with a weak D call TRBD2 (5 bases). The CDR3 is made up of 15 amino acids. The V gene's germline CDR1 is SEHNR and CDR2 FQNEAQ (reference sequence). V lost 5 bases to trimming and J lost 5 bases, with 18 bases between them. The CDR3 protein is CASSEETSSVETQYF. The CDR3 DNA reads as TGTGCCAGCAGCGAAGAAACTAGTAGCGTGGAGACCCAGTACTTC.

This rearrangement joins TRBV6-1 to TRBJ2-3; 7 nucleotides align to TRBD2. CDR3 length equals 16 residues. The V gene end was trimmed by 2 bases and the J gene end by 2 bases; junction bases not matched to a gene: 7. Germline V gene data show CDR1 as MNHNS and CDR2 as SASEGT. CDR3 nucleotide sequence: TGTGCCAGCAGTGAACTGACTAGCAGGTCCACAGATACGCAGTATTTT. It is translated as CASSELTSRSTDTQYF.

The chain joins TRBV6-5 to TRBJ1-1, with unresolved D. The CDR3 covers 15 residues. V was clipped by 6 bases and J by 5 bases, with 19 bases between them. Looked up from germline, CDR1 is MNHEY and CDR2 is SVGAGI. CDR3 amino acids: CASSKITTLDTEAFF. Written as DNA, the CDR3 is TGTGCCAGCAGCAAAATTACAACACTGGATACTGAAGCTTTCTTT.

This clonotype was seen a few times. This chain links TRBV7-8 with TRBJ2-5, with D hard to call. This CDR3 comprises 12 residues. Germline lookup yields CDR1 SGHVS and CDR2 FQNEAQ. V lost 7 bases and J lost 7, with 13 bases in between. CDR3 DNA sequence: TGTGCCAGCACCCCGCATCTGGGGACCCAGTACTTC. Protein sequence: CASTPHLGTQYF.

This clonotype has just a few counts. This chain uses TRBV24-1 with TRBJ2-5, with D perhaps TRBD1 or TRBD2 (6 bases each). CDR3 size: 18 residues. V lost 0 bases and J lost 2, with 18 bases in between. Germline-derived CDR1 and CDR2 are KGHDR and SFDVKD. CDR3 in amino acids: CATSDLGEWGARQETQYF. CDR3 sequence (DNA): TGTGCCACCAGTGATTTGGGGGAGTGGGGGGCCCGTCAAGAGACCCAGTACTTC.

The CDR3 region has the DNA TGTGCCAGCAGTGGGACAGGTGGCTGGTTCTTC. Amino acids: CASSGTGGWFF. The chain recombines TRBV12-3 or TRBV12-4 with TRBJ2-1; 8 bases line up with TRBD1. V gave up 5 bases and J gave up 15 bases; unmatched junction bases: 6. The CDR3 loop spans 11 amino acids.

The CDR3 DNA follows: TGTGCCAGCAGCCGAGGTTCCGGACAGGCGAAGCATTTT. Amino acids: CASSRGSGQAKHF. The rearrangement uses TRBV5-6 and TRBJ1-5; 7 nucleotides line up with TRBD1. Per germline, CDR1 SGHDT and CDR2 YYEEEE. The CDR3 length is 13 residues. The J segment lost 14 bases and the V segment lost 4 bases, leaving 12 bases of the junction unmatched.

V usage is TRBV13 and J usage is TRBJ2-7; a weak D match, TRBD1 (5 bases). The germline gives CDR1 PRHDT, CDR2 FYEKMQ (reference sequence). This CDR3 contains 14 residues. Trimming stripped 8 bases from V and 2 bases from J, with 16 bases between. As DNA, the CDR3 is TGTGCCAGCGGACGCAGGGTCAGGGCCTACGAGCAGTACTTC. This translates into CASGRRVRAYEQYF.

The rearrangement joins TRBV7-8 to TRBJ1-5; 7 bases are a match to TRBD1. V trimming: 0 bases; J trimming: 0 bases; junction bases outside the gene matches: 8. The CDR3 has 18 amino acids. The germline V gene has CDR1 SGHVS and CDR2 FQNEAQ. This CDR3 is CASSLAGGGQRSNQPQHF. The DNA for the CDR3 is TGTGCCAGCAGCTTAGCAGGGGGGGGACAGCGTAGCAATCAGCCCCAGCATTTT.

J is TRBJ1-1 and V is TRBV19, with 8 bases fitting TRBD1. This CDR3 comprises 15 residues. Germline values: CDR1 LNHDA, CDR2 SQIVND (reference sequence). J was trimmed by 3 bases and V by 3 bases; bases with no gene match: 6. CDR3 DNA: TGTGCCAGTAGTATGGACAGGGCAACGGACACTGAAGCTTTCTTT. Residues: CASSMDRATDTEAFF. The full variable domain, in which reference TRBV19 and TRBJ1-1 provide the parts outside the CDR3, is DGGITQSPKYLFRKEGQNVTLSCEQNLNHDAMYWYRQDPGQGLRLIYYSQIVNDFQKGDIAEGYSVSREKKESFPLTVTSAQKNPTAFYLCASSMDRATDTEAFFGQGTRLTVV.

This clonotype has ten or more counts. The V and J genes are TRBV4-1 and TRBJ2-3; 7 nucleotides agree with TRBD2. The CDR3 runs to 16 residues. With V trimmed by 6 bases and J by 2 bases, 11 bases remained unmatched. CDR1 MGHRA and CDR2 YSYEKL come from the germline V gene. The chain's CDR3 is CASRQPRRGNTDTQYF. The CDR3 DNA reads as TGCGCCAGCAGACAGCCGAGGCGGGGGAACACAGATACGCAGTATTTT.

This clonotype was recorded only once. This sequence may be a read error, since a much larger clone differs from it by one base. The J gene is TRBJ2-3, the V gene TRBV20-1; 7 bases are a match to TRBD2. Looked up from germline, CDR1 is DFQATT and CDR2 is SNEGSKA (reference sequence). The CDR3 consists of 14 residues. The CDR3 sequence is CSASPAGSTDTQCF. CDR3 sequence (DNA): TGCAGTGCTAGTCCAGCGGGGAGCACAGATACGCAGTGTTTT.

This clonotype was counted a few times. The rearrangement joins TRBV20-1 to TRBJ1-1; D gene ambiguous. Looked up from germline, CDR1 is DFQATT and CDR2 is SNEGSKA (reference sequence). The CDR3 is made up of 13 amino acids. Deletions cut 6 bases from V and 1 base from J, with 12 bases between. CDR3 DNA sequence: TGCAGTGCCCAATCCAACCGGAACACTGAAGCTTTCTTT. As protein: CSAQSNRNTEAFF.

CDR3 bases: TGTGCCAGCAGTCCCCTCGGGACGAACACAGATACGCAGTATTTT. The encoded protein is CASSPLGTNTDTQYF. V and J are TRBV12-3 or TRBV12-4 and TRBJ2-3; D possibly matches TRBD1 or TRBD2 (5 bases each). V lost 5 bases and J lost 2, with 14 bases in between. The CDR3 contains 15 residues.

V gene TRBV7-2 combines with J gene TRBJ2-5; D uncertain. The CDR3 has 12 residues. From germline, CDR1 is SGHTA and CDR2 FQGNSA. Trimming took 5 bases from V and 5 from J, leaving 9 bases between them. The chain's CDR3 is CASSPGRETQYF. CDR3 in DNA: TGTGCCAGCAGCCCAGGTCGGGAGACCCAGTACTTC. Full variable domain (rest looked up from reference TRBV7-2 and TRBJ2-5): GAGVSQSPSNKVTEKGKDVELRCDPISGHTALYWYRQSLGQGLEFLIYFQGNSAPDKSGLPSDRFSAERTGGSVSTLTIQRTQQEDSAVYLCASSPGRETQYFGPGTRLLVL.

Points on this clonotype: A single base separates this from a much larger clone, so it may be a read error. The chain employs TRBV2 and TRBJ2-1, with D possibly called TRBD1 or TRBD2 (6 bases each). CDR1 and CDR2 (germline): SNHLY, FYNNEI. The CDR3 covers 12 residues. DNA for the CDR3: TGTGCCAGCATCGAAGGGGGGAATGAGCAGCTCTTC. Protein product: CASIEGGNEQLF.

The CDR3 sequence: CASSFLGGGRGDTQYF. The CDR3 DNA follows: TGTGCCAGCAGTTTTCTGGGGGGGGGCCGGGGAGATACGCAGTATTTT. The rearrangement links TRBV12-3 or TRBV12-4 to TRBJ2-3; tentatively, D is TRBD2 (7 bases). CDR3 size: 16 residues. The ends were cut back, 3 bases at V and 5 bases at J, with 18 bases in the middle.

Of note for this clonotype: This CDR3 is missing its conserved last phenylalanine or tryptophan, likely due to a read error. V and J are TRBV6-1 and TRBJ1-5, with D possibly being TRBD1 (5 bases). Trimming pared 2 bases from V and 6 bases from J, leaving 17 bases between. Germline V gives CDR1 MNHNS, CDR2 SASEGT. This CDR3 is 16 amino acids long. The DNA of the CDR3 is TGTGCCAGCAGTGAAATGAGAGGGGCTACGGGTCAGCCCCAGCATTCT. Residues: CASSEMRGATGQPQHS.

This clonotype was detected a few times. V and J are TRBV12-3 or TRBV12-4 and TRBJ1-5; D call uncertain. Between the trimmed V and J ends, which lost 3 bases and 2 bases, there was a span of 2 bases. The CDR3 runs 12 residues. The CDR3: CASSFGNQPQHF. The CDR3 nucleotides read TGTGCCAGCAGTTTCGGCAATCAGCCCCAGCATTTT.

As regards this clonotype: A read error may account for a junction end that differs from germline. CDR3 in DNA: TGTGCAAGCAGAACCGGGACTAGCGGGGGGGCATACGAGCAGTACTTC. Its translation is CASRTGTSGGAYEQYF. The chain combines TRBV6-2 or TRBV6-3 with TRBJ2-7, with TRBD2 matching over 16 bases. This CDR3 spans 16 amino acids. Germline assignment: CDR1 MNHEY and CDR2 SVGEGT.

The V gene is TRBV27, the J gene TRBJ2-7; D unresolved. CDR1 and CDR2 from the germline V gene are MNHEY and SMNVEV (reference sequence). V was pared by 6 bases and J by 0 bases, with 9 bases between. There are 13 residues in the CDR3. This chain's CDR3 is CASSPFSSYEQYF. DNA for the CDR3: TGTGCCAGCAGCCCCTTTTCCTCCTACGAGCAGTACTTC.